This is a list of T cell receptor beta chains from one sample in a study of beta chain features in type 1 diabetes. The repertoire was sequenced with immunoSEQ multiplex PCR; TCRdb's copy has only in-frame clones and lacks some. The sample yields roughly 300,000 clones, 9.3% seen once. What was sequenced was central memory CD4+ T cells from blood. The receptor source for this set is a man aged 25 to 45 with type 1 diabetes. Each CDR3 is given with its conserved first and last residue. The order of the fields is CDR3 DNA, CDR3 protein, J gene, D gene, clone size, V gene. A D gene is named only where the DNA matches it firmly. Not all rows give a size; the values are once, few, many and, for expanded clones, a class.

cdr3_nt: TGTGCCAGCAGTGAAGGGCCTACCTCCTACAATGAGCAGTTCTTC
cdr3_aa: CASSEGPTSYNEQFF
j_call: TRBJ2-1
d_call: -
clone_size: few
v_call: TRBV6-4

cdr3_nt: TGTGCCAGCAGCTTATGGATTCGGTCACCCCTCCACTTT
cdr3_aa: CASSLWIRSPLHF
j_call: TRBJ1-6
d_call: -
clone_size: -
v_call: TRBV7-2

cdr3_nt: TGTGCCAGTAGTATGTCGGACAGGGGATCAGATACGCAGTATTTT
cdr3_aa: CASSMSDRGSDTQYF
j_call: TRBJ2-3
d_call: TRBD1
clone_size: -
v_call: TRBV19

cdr3_nt: TGTGCCAGCAGCCTCGGGACAGGTACCACAGATACGCAGTATTTT
cdr3_aa: CASSLGTGTTDTQYF
j_call: TRBJ2-3
d_call: TRBD1
clone_size: few
v_call: TRBV14

cdr3_nt: TGCGCCAGCAGCTTATCGGGACAGGTCTACGAGCAGTACTTC
cdr3_aa: CASSLSGQVYEQYF
j_call: TRBJ2-7
d_call: TRBD1
clone_size: few
v_call: TRBV5-1

cdr3_nt: TGTGCCAGCAGCTCCAGGCCGGGGGTGTTCACAGATACGCAGTATTTT
cdr3_aa: CASSSRPGVFTDTQYF
j_call: TRBJ2-3
d_call: -
clone_size: many
v_call: TRBV7-2

cdr3_nt: TGTGCCAGAAGTCGGGACAGTTGCACTGAAGCTTTCTTT
cdr3_aa: CARSRDSCTEAFF
j_call: TRBJ1-1
d_call: TRBD1
clone_size: few
v_call: TRBV5-3

cdr3_nt: TGTGCCAGCAGCTTAGATCGGAGCTCTGGAAACACCATATATTTT
cdr3_aa: CASSLDRSSGNTIYF
j_call: TRBJ1-3
d_call: -
clone_size: few
v_call: TRBV13

cdr3_nt: TGCAGCGTTGCTTCTAGACTTTCCTACGAGCAGTACTTC
cdr3_aa: CSVASRLSYEQYF
j_call: TRBJ2-7
d_call: -
clone_size: few
v_call: TRBV29-1

cdr3_nt: TGTGCCAGCAGTGAGGTTCAAAAAATAAACAATGAGCAGTTCTTC
cdr3_aa: CASSEVQKINNEQFF
j_call: TRBJ2-1
d_call: -
clone_size: few
v_call: TRBV2

cdr3_nt: TGTGCCAGCTCACCCCAGGACTACAATGAGCAGTTCTTC
cdr3_aa: CASSPQDYNEQFF
j_call: TRBJ2-1
d_call: -
clone_size: few
v_call: TRBV18

cdr3_nt: TGTGCCAGCAGCCGACAGATCGAGCAGTTCTTC
cdr3_aa: CASSRQIEQFF
j_call: TRBJ2-1
d_call: -
clone_size: few
v_call: TRBV6-5

cdr3_nt: TGCGCCAGCAGCCAAGCTTTGACTGGGGCCAACGTCCTGACTTTC
cdr3_aa: CASSQALTGANVLTF
j_call: TRBJ2-6
d_call: -
clone_size: -
v_call: TRBV4-3